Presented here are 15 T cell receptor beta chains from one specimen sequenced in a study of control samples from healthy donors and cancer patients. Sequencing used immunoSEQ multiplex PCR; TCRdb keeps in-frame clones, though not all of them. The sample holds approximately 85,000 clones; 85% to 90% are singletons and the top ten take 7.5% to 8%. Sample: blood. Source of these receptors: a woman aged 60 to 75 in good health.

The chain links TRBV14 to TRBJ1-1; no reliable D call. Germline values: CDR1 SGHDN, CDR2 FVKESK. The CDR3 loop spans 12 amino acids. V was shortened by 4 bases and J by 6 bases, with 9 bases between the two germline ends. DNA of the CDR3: TGTGCCAGCAGCCTGGCTGGCGCTGAAGCTTTCTTT. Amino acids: CASSLAGAEAFF.

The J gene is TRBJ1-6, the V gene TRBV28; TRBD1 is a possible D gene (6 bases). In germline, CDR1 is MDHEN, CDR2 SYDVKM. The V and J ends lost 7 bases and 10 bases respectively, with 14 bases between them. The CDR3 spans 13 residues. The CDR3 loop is CASIRTVFSPLHF. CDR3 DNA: TGTGCCAGCATTAGGACAGTTTTCTCACCCCTCCACTTT.

The DNA for the CDR3 is TGTGCCAGCAGTGAAGGCCCCTATTGGGGTGTGACTGGAAACACCATATATTTT. It yields the protein CASSEGPYWGVTGNTIYF. The chain combines TRBV6-1 with TRBJ1-3; D not certain. V lost 1 base and J 2 bases, leaving 18 bases between the germline ends. CDR3 length: 18 residues. The germline V gene has CDR1 MNHNS and CDR2 SASEGT.

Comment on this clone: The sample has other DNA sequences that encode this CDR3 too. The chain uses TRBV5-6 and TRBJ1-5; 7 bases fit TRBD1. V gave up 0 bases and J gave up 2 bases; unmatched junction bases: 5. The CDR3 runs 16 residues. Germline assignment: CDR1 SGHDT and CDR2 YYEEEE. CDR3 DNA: TGTGCCAGCAGCTTGGGGGCAGGGGGAGGCAATCAGCCCCAGCATTTT. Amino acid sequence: CASSLGAGGGNQPQHF.

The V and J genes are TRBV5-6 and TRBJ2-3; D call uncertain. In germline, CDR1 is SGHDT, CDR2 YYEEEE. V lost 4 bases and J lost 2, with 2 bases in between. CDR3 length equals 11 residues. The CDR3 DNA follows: TGTGCCAGCAGCAACACAGATACGCAGTATTTT. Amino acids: CASSNTDTQYF.

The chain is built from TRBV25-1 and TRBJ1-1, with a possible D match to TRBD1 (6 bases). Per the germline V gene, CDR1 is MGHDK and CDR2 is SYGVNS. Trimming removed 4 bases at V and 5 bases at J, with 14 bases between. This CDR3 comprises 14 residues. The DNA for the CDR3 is TGTGCCAGCAGTGCTAACAGGGCGGCGACTGAAGCTTTCTTT. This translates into CASSANRAATEAFF.

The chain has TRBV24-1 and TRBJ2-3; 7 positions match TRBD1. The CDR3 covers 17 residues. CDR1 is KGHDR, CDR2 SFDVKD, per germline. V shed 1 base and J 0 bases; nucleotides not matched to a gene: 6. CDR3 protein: CATSDLGTDSSTDTQYF. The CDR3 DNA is TGTGCCACCAGTGATTTAGGGACAGACTCTAGCACAGATACGCAGTATTTT.

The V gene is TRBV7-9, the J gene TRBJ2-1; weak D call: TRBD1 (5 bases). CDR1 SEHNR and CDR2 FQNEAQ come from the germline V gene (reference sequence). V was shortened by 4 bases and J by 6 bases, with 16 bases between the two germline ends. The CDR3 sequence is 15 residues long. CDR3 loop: CASSSLWTRVNEQFF. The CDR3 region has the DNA TGTGCCAGCAGCTCACTCTGGACAAGGGTCAATGAGCAGTTCTTC.

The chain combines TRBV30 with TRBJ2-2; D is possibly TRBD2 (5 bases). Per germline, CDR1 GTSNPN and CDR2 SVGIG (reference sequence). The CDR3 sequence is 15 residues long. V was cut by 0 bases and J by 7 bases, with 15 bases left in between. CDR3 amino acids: CAWSVTDRGIGELFF. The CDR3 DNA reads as TGTGCCTGGAGTGTTACGGACCGAGGGATCGGGGAGCTGTTTTTT.

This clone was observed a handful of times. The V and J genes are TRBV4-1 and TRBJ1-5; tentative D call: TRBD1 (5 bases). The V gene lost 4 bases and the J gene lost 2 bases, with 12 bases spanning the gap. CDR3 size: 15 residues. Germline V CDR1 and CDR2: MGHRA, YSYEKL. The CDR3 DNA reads TGCGCCAGCAGCCCGTGGTGGGGGGGCAATCAGCCCCAGCATTTT. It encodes CASSPWWGGNQPQHF.

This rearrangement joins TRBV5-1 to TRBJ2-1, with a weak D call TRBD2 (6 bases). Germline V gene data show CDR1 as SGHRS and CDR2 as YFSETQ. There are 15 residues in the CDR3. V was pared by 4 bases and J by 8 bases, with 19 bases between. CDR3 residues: CASSRELLPGDEQFF. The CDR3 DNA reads TGCGCCAGCAGCCGGGAACTACTACCGGGGGATGAGCAGTTCTTC.

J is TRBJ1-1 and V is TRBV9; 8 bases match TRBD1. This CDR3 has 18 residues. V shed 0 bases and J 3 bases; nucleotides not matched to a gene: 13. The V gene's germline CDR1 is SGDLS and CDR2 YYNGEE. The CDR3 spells CASSVGSRGRIPDTEAFF. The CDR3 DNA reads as TGTGCCAGCAGCGTAGGGAGCAGGGGGCGAATACCGGACACTGAAGCTTTCTTT.

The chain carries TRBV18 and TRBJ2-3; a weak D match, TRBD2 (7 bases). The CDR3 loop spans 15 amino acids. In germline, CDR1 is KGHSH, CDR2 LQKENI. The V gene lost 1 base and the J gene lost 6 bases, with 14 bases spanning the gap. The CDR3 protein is CASSPQAGARDTQYF. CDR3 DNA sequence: TGTGCCAGCTCACCACAGGCGGGGGCGAGGGATACGCAGTATTTT.

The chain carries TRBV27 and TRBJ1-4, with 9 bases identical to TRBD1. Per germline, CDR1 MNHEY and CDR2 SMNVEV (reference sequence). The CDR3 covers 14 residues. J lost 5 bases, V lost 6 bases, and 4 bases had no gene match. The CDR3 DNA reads TGTGCCAGCAGCCCCGGGACAGGGAATGAAAAACTGTTTTTT. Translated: CASSPGTGNEKLFF. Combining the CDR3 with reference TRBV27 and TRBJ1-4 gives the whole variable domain EAQVTQNPRYLITVTGKKLTVTCSQNMNHEYMSWYRQDPGLGLRQIYYSMNVEVTDKGDVPEGYKVSRKEKRNFPLILESPSPNQTSLYFCASSPGTGNEKLFFGSGTQLSVL.

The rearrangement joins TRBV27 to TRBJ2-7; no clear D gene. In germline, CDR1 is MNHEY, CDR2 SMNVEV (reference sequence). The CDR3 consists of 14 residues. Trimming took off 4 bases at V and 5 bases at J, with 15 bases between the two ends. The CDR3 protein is CASSSPLHQNEQYF. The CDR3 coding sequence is TGTGCCAGCAGTTCCCCGTTGCATCAAAACGAGCAGTACTTC.